These T cell receptor beta chains were read from a single sample in a study of cytomegalovirus exposure and HLA in healthy donors. The protocol was immunoSEQ multiplex PCR, while the TCRdb copy is restricted to in-frame clones and leaves out a portion. The table lists approximately 200,000 clones, roughly 77% of them singletons. The sequenced sample was PBMCs. The origin of the receptors is a woman aged 30 to 39 in good health and CMV-seronegative. Each CDR3 is given with its conserved first and last residue. The D gene is left open where the match is weak. Clone size appears in some rows only: once, few, many, or a class for an expanded clone.

>TRBD1|TRBJ2-4|TRBV11-2|NA
CASSFTGDSKNIQYF
TGTGCCAGCAGCTTTACAGGGGATTCCAAAAACATTCAGTACTTC
>TRBD1|TRBJ2-7|TRBV5-1|NA
CASSWLGDRGASSYEQYF
TGCGCCAGCAGCTGGTTGGGGGACAGGGGCGCCAGCTCCTACGAGCAGTACTTC
>TRBD1|TRBJ2-3|TRBV7-3|NA
CASSIQGSTDTQYF
TGTGCCAGCAGCATACAGGGGAGCACAGATACGCAGTATTTT
>TRBD1|TRBJ1-2|TRBV10-1|NA
CASSDPGTGVDGYTF
TGCGCCAGCAGTGACCCCGGGACAGGGGTGGATGGCTACACCTTC
>TRBD1|TRBJ1-1|TRBV30|NA
CAWLAPGTGDTEAFF
TGTGCCTGGCTCGCCCCAGGGACAGGGGACACTGAAGCTTTCTTT
>NA|TRBJ2-1|TRBV7-9|NA
CASSLVDTYNEQFF
TGTGCCAGCAGCCTCGTCGACACCTACAATGAGCAGTTCTTC
>NA|TRBJ2-1|TRBV6-5|NA
CASSNRDNYNEQFF
TGTGCCAGCAGTAACCGGGACAACTACAATGAGCAGTTCTTC
>TRBD2|TRBJ2-2|TRBV4-1|NA
CASSRHLAGETTGELFF
TGCGCCAGCAGCCGTCACTTAGCGGGGGAAACAACCGGGGAGCTGTTTTTT
>TRBD1|TRBJ2-2|TRBV30|NA
CAWSQGDRGGTGELFF
TGTGCCTGGAGTCAAGGGGACAGGGGAGGCACCGGGGAGCTGTTTTTT
>NA|TRBJ1-1|TRBV2|NA
CASREGIVTEAFF
TGTGCCAGCAGAGAGGGAATAGTTACTGAAGCTTTCTTT
>TRBD1|TRBJ2-5|TRBV27|NA
CASRPLSGFSYRPGTEQETQYF
TGTGCCAGCAGGCCACTGTCCGGGTTCTCCTACCGTCCCGGGACAGAACAAGAGACCCAGTACTTC
>TRBD2|TRBJ2-3|TRBV18|NA
CASSQGLAGADTQYF
TGTGCCAGCTCACAGGGACTAGCGGGAGCAGATACGCAGTATTTT
>NA|TRBJ1-2|TRBV7-2|NA
CASSLGLPPVGYTF
TGTGCCAGCAGCTTGGGCCTACCTCCGGTGGGCTACACCTTC
>NA|TRBJ1-5|TRBV2|NA
CASSDRQVNQPQHF
TGTGCCAGCAGTGACCGACAGGTCAATCAGCCCCAGCATTTT
>TRBD1|TRBJ1-2|TRBV6-1|few
CASRYGPGQGFGYTF
TGTGCCAGCAGGTACGGGCCGGGACAGGGTTTCGGCTACACCTTC
>TRBD1|TRBJ2-3|TRBV5-8|NA
CASSKGQGLDTQYF
TGTGCCAGCAGCAAGGGACAGGGGTTGGATACGCAGTATTTT
>NA|TRBJ1-1|TRBV28|NA
CASSPTNGAFF
TGTGCCAGCAGTCCTACCAATGGAGCTTTCTTT
>TRBD1|TRBJ2-7|TRBV28|once
CASRPRDRVTYEQYF
TGTGCCAGCCGCCCCCGGGACAGGGTGACCTACGAGCAGTACTTC
>NA|TRBJ2-2|TRBV27|few
CASSLDGPGVLGGELFF
TGTGCCAGCAGTTTAGATGGCCCAGGGGTTCTCGGCGGGGAGCTGTTTTTT
>TRBD1|TRBJ1-3|TRBV2|NA
CASSQGQGAPLDGNTIYF
TGTGCCAGCAGTCAGGGACAGGGGGCTCCATTGGATGGAAACACCATATATTTT
>NA|TRBJ2-7|TRBV6-5|NA
CASSPPGASSYEQYF
TGTGCCAGCAGTCCCCCTGGGGCGAGCTCCTACGAGCAGTACTTC
>NA|TRBJ1-2|TRBV19|NA
CASSIDLPGLGVGYTF
TGTGCCAGTAGTATAGATCTTCCCGGACTGGGAGTGGGCTACACCTTC
>NA|TRBJ1-6|TRBV25-1|few
CASSPGGGARGRPLHF
TGTGCCAGCAGTCCGGGAGGGGGGGCCCGAGGAAGACCCCTCCACTTT
>TRBD2|TRBJ2-3|TRBV2|NA
CASSVGGTGDTQYF
TGTGCCAGCAGTGTGGGAGGGACTGGAGATACGCAGTATTTT
>NA|TRBJ1-4|TRBV4-1|NA
CASSPTTGLDEKLFF
TGCGCCAGCAGCCCAACGACAGGCCTGGATGAAAAACTGTTTTTT
>TRBD2|TRBJ2-5|TRBV27|NA
CASSGGTSGRETQYF
TGTGCCAGCAGTGGGGGGACTAGCGGGAGAGAGACCCAGTACTTC
>TRBD1|TRBJ2-5|TRBV27|NA
CASSRQGSGTQYF
TGTGCCAGCAGTAGACAGGGCTCGGGGACCCAGTACTTC
>TRBD2|TRBJ2-3|TRBV4-1|once
CASSQAGGHVDTQYF
TGCGCCAGCAGCCAAGCGGGGGGGCATGTAGATACGCAGTATTTT
>TRBD1|TRBJ1-2|TRBV19|NA
CASTLKRTGGSTNYGYTF
TGTGCCAGTACCCTCAAGAGGACAGGGGGATCGACTAACTATGGCTACACCTTC
>NA|TRBJ1-2|TRBV6-1|NA
CASSDPWQGKNYGYTF
TGTGCCAGCAGTGATCCTTGGCAGGGAAAAAACTATGGCTACACCTTC
>NA|TRBJ2-2|TRBV5-1|NA
CASSVEGAGELFF
TGCGCCAGCAGCGTCGAAGGGGCCGGGGAGCTGTTTTTT
>TRBD1|TRBJ2-5|TRBV28|NA
CASSVTGTGWGTQYF
TGTGCCAGCAGCGTTACCGGGACAGGGTGGGGGACCCAGTACTTC
>NA|TRBJ1-2|TRBV9|NA
CASSVGGIIRGYGYTF
TGTGCCAGCAGCGTAGGAGGAATAATACGGGGCTATGGCTACACCTTC
>TRBD2|TRBJ2-1|TRBV7-6|few
CASSLGSSGRGEQFF
TGTGCCAGCAGCTTAGGGTCGAGCGGGAGAGGTGAGCAGTTCTTC
>TRBD2|TRBJ2-2|TRBV10-3|NA
CAISESAGGNTGELFF
TGTGCCATCAGTGAGTCGGCGGGAGGGAACACCGGGGAGCTGTTTTTT
>NA|TRBJ2-2|TRBV7-6|few
CASTRGVTGELFF
TGTGCCAGCACCCGTGGAGTCACCGGGGAGCTGTTTTTT
>NA|TRBJ2-7|TRBV5-6|NA
CASSRRGGANYEQYF
TGTGCCAGCAGCCGGAGGGGGGGCGCGAACTACGAGCAGTACTTC
>NA|TRBJ2-2|TRBV27|NA
CASSPLRRSGELFF
TGTGCCAGCAGCCCGCTACGGAGGTCCGGGGAGCTGTTTTTT
>TRBD1|TRBJ2-7|TRBV5-1|NA
CASNRDRPYEQYF
TGCGCCAGCAACCGGGACAGGCCCTACGAGCAGTACTTC
>NA|TRBJ2-3|TRBV7-2|few
CASSFSDADTQYF
TGTGCCAGCAGTTTTAGCGACGCAGATACGCAGTATTTT